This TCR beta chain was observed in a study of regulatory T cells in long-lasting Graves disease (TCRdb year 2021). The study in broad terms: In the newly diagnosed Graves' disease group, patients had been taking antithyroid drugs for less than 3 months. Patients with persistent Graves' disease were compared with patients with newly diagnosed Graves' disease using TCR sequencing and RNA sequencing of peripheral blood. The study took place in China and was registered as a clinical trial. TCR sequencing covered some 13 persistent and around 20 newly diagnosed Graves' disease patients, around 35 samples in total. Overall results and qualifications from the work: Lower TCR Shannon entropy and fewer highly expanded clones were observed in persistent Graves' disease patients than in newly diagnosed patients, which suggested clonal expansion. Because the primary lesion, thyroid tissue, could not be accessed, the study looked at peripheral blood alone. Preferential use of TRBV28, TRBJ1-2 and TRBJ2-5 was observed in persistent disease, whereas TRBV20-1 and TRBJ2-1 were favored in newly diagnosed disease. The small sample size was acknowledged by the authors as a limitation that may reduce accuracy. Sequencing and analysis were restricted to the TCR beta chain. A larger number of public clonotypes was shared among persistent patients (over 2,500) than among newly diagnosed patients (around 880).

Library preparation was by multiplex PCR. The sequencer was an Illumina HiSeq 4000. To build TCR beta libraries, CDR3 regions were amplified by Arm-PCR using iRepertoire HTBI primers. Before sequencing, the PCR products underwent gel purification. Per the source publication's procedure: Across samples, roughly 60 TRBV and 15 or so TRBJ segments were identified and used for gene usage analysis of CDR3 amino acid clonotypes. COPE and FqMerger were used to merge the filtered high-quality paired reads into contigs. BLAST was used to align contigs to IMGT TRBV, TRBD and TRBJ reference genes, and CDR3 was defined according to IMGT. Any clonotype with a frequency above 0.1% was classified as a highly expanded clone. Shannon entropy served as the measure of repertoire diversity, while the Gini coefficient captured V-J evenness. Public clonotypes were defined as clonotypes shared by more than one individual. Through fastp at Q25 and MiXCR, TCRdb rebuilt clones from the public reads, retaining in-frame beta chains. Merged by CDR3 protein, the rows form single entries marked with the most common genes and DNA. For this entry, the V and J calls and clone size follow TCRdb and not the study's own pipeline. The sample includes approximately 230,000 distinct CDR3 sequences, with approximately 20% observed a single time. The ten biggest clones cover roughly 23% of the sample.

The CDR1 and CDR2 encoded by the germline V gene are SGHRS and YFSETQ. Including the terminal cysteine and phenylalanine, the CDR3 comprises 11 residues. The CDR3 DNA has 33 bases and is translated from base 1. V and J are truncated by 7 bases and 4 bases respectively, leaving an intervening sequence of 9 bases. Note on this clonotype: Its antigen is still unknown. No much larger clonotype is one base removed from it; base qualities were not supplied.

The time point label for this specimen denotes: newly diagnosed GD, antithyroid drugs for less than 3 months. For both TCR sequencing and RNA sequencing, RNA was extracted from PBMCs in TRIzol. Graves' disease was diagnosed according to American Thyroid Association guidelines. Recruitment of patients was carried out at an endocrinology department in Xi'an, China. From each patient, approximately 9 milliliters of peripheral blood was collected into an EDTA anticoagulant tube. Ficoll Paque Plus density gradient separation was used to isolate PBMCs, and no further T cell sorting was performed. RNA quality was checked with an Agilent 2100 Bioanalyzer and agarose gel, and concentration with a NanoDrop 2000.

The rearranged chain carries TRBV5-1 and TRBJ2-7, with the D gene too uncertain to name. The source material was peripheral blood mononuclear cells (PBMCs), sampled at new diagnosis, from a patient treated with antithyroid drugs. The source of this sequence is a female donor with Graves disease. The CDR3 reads CASAVSYEQYF. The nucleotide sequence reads TGCGCCAGCGCGGTGTCTTACGAGCAGTACTTC.